This entry concerns a single T cell receptor (beta chain). Its matching antigen is unknown. Thyroid ultrasound, orbital computed tomography, TRAb, serum thyroxine and clinical symptoms formed the basis of diagnosis. Isolation of PBMCs was performed using about 9.9 ml of fresh peripheral blood. This sample is part of a study of Graves' ophthalmopathy and Graves' hyperthyroidism. Points from the study as a whole: Most expanded thyroid clonotypes above 0.001 frequency also appeared in blood.

RNA transcripts were the source from which TCR beta CDR3 regions were amplified. HTBI primers were employed in first-round RT-PCR, then a second-round multiplex PCR followed. TCRdb called the multiplex PCR reads again in MiXCR, with one record for every CDR3 protein. The sample has 400,000 or so distinct CDR3 sequences, about a sixth seen once. This CDR3 has 15 residues. The germline V gene has CDR1 SGHTA and CDR2 FQGNSA. V lost 1 base and J lost 4; bases outside the gene matches: 7. Sequenced sample: peripheral blood. The receptor was isolated from an adult woman with stable Graves' hyperthyroidism. The chain recombines TRBV7-2 with TRBJ2-7; 7 nucleotides align to TRBD1. CDR3 in amino acids: CASSLGRGMDYEQYF. The CDR3 DNA follows: TGTGCCAGCAGCTTAGGCAGGGGGATGGATTACGAGCAGTACTTC.